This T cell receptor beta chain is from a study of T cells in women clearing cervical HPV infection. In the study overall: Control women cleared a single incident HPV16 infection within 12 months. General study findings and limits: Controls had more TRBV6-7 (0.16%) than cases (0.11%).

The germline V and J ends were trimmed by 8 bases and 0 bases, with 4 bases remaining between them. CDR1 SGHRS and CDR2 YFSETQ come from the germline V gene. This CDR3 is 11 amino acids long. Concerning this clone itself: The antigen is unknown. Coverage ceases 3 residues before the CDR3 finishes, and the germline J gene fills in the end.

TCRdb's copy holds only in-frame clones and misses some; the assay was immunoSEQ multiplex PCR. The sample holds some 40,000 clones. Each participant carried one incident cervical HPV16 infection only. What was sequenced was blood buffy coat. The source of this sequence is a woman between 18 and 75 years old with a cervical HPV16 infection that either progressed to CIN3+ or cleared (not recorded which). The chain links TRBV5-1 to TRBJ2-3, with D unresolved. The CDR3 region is CASSSTDTQYF. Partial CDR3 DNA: TGCGCCAGTTCTAGCACAGATACG.